This T cell receptor beta chain comes out of a study of graft-versus-host responses after intestinal transplantation (dated by TCRdb to 2020 to 2023). Broadly, across the study: The transplants that recipients got were multivisceral, liver-intestinal, or isolated intestinal. All recipients received anti-thymocyte globulin induction followed by maintenance tacrolimus and steroids for approximately 3 years. Graft-versus-host and host-versus-graft alloreactive T cell clones were tracked in the graft, circulation and bone marrow after intestinal transplantation using bulk TCR-beta CDR3 sequencing. To identify alloreactive clones, pre-transplant mixed lymphocyte reaction products were sequenced and compared with unstimulated pre-transplant donor and recipient T cells. A cohort of about two dozen intestinal transplant recipients, including one retransplant, was enrolled, and a few patients lacking pretransplant specimens were excluded. A peak of at least 4% donor T cells among recipient peripheral blood mononuclear cells was the definition used for donor T cell macrochimerism. Instead of going to the commercial service, samples from a few later patients were sequenced in-house on an Illumina MiSeq and processed with MiXCR. Overall study outcomes, separate from this receptor: Conclusions were limited by the relatively low number and heterogeneity of intestinal transplant patients. GvH clones were detected in recipient bone marrow, and some of these GvH clones were observed earlier in ileal mucosa or blood, consistent with an intestinal mucosal origin. Patients with donor T cell macrochimerism had high GvH to HvG T cell clonal ratios in their allografts. Peak levels of circulating GvH clones were associated with declines in HvG clones early after transplant.

What the time point label conveys for this sample: cells obtained before transplantation from donor or recipient. CD3+CD4+ and CD3+CD8+ populations were FACS-sorted from unstimulated pre-transplant donor and recipient cells taken from spleen or lymph nodes. V loses 4 bases at its end and J loses 8 bases; junction bases beyond the gene matches: 7. Including the terminal cysteine and phenylalanine, the CDR3 comprises 12 residues. CDR3 DNA is the only sequence kept; it has 36 bases, read in frame from the first base. CDR1 GTSNPN and CDR2 SVGIG were looked up in the germline V gene (reference sequence). Libraries were made using the immunoSEQ multiplex PCR assay. In most patients, genomic DNA was isolated using the Qiagen DNeasy Blood and Tissue Kit and sent frozen to Adaptive Biotechnologies for TCR sequencing. High-throughput TCR-beta CDR3 sequencing of genomic DNA from most patients was performed by Adaptive Biotechnologies. The authors processed their data as follows. Adaptive's ImmunoSEQ software was the source of the TCR sequencing data for 15 to 20 patients, while a few other patients were processed with MiXCR and VDJtools. CD4 versus CD8 sorting errors were corrected by removing sequences found in both subsets at a frequency ratio below 5:1. CDR3 nucleotide sequences shared between donor and recipient were removed because their origin could not be assigned. At least 2-fold expansion over unstimulated cells and a minimum CFSE-low frequency of 0.002% (template counts) or 0.001% (read counts) were required for clones to be classified as alloreactive. Clones detected in sequenced pre-transplant spleen, lymph node, or MLR CFSE-low populations of the donor or recipient were defined as mappable. The cumulative frequency of alloreactive clones was calculated as a percentage of all sequences, weighted by copy number. Not all clones reach the TCRdb copy of this immuneACCESS table, which keeps in-frame sequences only. Checked studies attribute under half of the gap to unresolved V genes and leave the rest unexplained. V, J and clone size reflect that table, while D and trimming were determined from the DNA. Across this sample there are tens of thousands of clones, with roughly 90% seen only once. Under 0.65% of the sample lies in the top ten.

Notes on this clone: Its recognized antigen is unknown. Base qualities were left out, and no much larger clone turns up one base away.

The V gene is TRBV30 and the J gene is TRBJ1-2, with 7 junctional bases fitting TRBD1. This TCR was sampled from a human donor who was the organ donor for an intestinal transplant. This specimen was unstimulated CD4+ T cells sorted from spleen or lymph node cells, taken before transplant. The DNA sequence is given as TGTGCCTGGAAAGACAGGGACTTGGGCTACACCTTC. Its coded protein is CAWKDRDLGYTF.